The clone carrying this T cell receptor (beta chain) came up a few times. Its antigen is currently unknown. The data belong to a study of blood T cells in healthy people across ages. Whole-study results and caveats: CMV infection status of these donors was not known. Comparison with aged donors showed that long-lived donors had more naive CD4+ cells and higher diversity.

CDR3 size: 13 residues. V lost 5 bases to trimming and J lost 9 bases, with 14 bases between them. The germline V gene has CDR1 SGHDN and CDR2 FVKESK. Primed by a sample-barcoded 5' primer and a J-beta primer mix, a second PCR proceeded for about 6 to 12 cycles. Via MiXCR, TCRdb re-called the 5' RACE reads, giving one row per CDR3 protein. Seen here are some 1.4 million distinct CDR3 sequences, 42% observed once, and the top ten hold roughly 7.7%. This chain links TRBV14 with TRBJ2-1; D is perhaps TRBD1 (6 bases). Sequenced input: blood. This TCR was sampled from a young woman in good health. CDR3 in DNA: TGTGCCAGCAGCTTGACAGGTTGGCCTGAGCAGTTCTTC. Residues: CASSLTGWPEQFF.